This entry lists 2 T cell receptor beta chains sequenced from one sample in a study of identical twins. Each CDR3 protein is one row after TCRdb ran MiXCR on the 5' RACE reads. Of approximately 700,000 distinct CDR3 sequences listed, about 18% were seen once; the top ten hold about 12%. These data also featured in a second study, about T cells expressing NK-cell markers.

Sequenced: PBMCs. The receptors derive from a woman under 30 in good health.

The chain carries TRBV20-1 and TRBJ1-1; D gene unclear. This CDR3 has 14 amino acids. CDR1 is DFQATT, CDR2 SNEGSKA, per germline (reference sequence). Trimming shortened V by 6 bases and J by 1 base, and 15 bases separated the two germline ends. The CDR3 nucleotides are TGCAGTGCCGGCGGTGGAAGGACGAACACTGAAGCTTTCTTT. This translates into CSAGGGRTNTEAFF.

This clonotype was counted between two and nine times. The chain recombines TRBV4-3 with TRBJ2-2; unclear D gene. CDR1 is LGHNA, CDR2 YSLEER, per germline. V was clipped by 3 bases and J by 7 bases, with 18 bases between them. The CDR3 loop spans 16 amino acids. The CDR3 DNA is TGCGCCAGCAGCCAGGATTTAAAACCCGGTGTCGGGGAGCTGTTTTTT. Protein: CASSQDLKPGVGELFF.